This T cell receptor beta chain comes out of a study of T cells after yellow fever vaccination. Study details: For low cell numbers, libraries were made with SMART-Seq v4 Ultra Low Input.

There are 13 residues in the CDR3. CDR1 and CDR2 from the germline V gene are SGHRS and YFSETQ. The ends were cut back, 5 bases at V and 5 bases at J, with 13 bases in the middle. TCRdb recomputed calls from the 5' RACE reads with MiXCR, one row per CDR3 protein. The sample lists roughly 330,000 distinct CDR3 sequences, around 7% occurring once. The specimen was PBMCs, collected roughly seven weeks after the first yellow fever vaccination. The chain carries TRBV5-1 and TRBJ1-1; no clear D gene. This TCR was recovered from a man between 18 and 35 years old who received the YFV17D yellow fever vaccine. CDR3 residues: CASSLTASTEAFF. CDR3 bases: TGCGCCAGCAGTTTGACGGCATCTACTGAAGCTTTCTTT.